This TCR beta chain was sequenced during a study of post-analysis software for immune sequencing data. For the study at large: Relapsing-remitting, secondary progressive and progressive-relapsing forms of multiple sclerosis all featured among disease courses. Study-wide points: Compared against controls, patients with multiple sclerosis displayed significantly lower normalized Chao1 diversity. Pronounced co-clustering by F measure was evident among identically batched samples. Patients carried roughly five TRBV segments more frequently than controls did, and TRBV5-6, TRBV5-1 and TRBV20-1 were among them.

The CDR3 length is 16 residues. Germline-derived CDR1 and CDR2 are MNHEY and SVGEGT. Trimming removed 10 bases at V and 6 bases at J, with 26 bases between. cDNA libraries for TCR beta contained unique molecular identifiers. Researchers reported about 500,000 cDNA molecules coming from around 1 to 9.1 million T cells. MiXCR was run by TCRdb on the PCR reads, yielding one entry per CDR3 protein. There are about 540,000 distinct CDR3 sequences in the sample; approximately 34% occur only once, and approximately 5.4% lies in the top ten. This clonotype was seen many times. What it recognizes is unknown. Sequenced material: blood. This chain uses TRBV6-2 or TRBV6-3 with TRBJ2-3, with D perhaps matching TRBD2 (6 bases). This clonotype was obtained from a girl aged 2-17 years with multiple sclerosis. Here the CDR3 reads CATISGLATFGDTQYF. The CDR3 region has the DNA TGTGCCACCATAAGCGGTCTAGCGACCTTCGGCGATACGCAGTATTTT.